Listed below are T cell receptor beta chains from one sample, sequenced in a study of cytomegalovirus exposure and HLA in healthy donors. This table comes from immunoSEQ multiplex PCR, and its TCRdb copy is limited to in-frame clones, with some not included. The data contain about 130,000 clones, 73% of them seen just once; the ten biggest clones take up 2.1%. The sequencing sample was made of PBMCs. The receptors come from a woman aged 40 to 50 in good health and CMV-seropositive. Each CDR3 is given with its conserved first and last residue.

CDR3: CASRHNGTSGRSRLHF; J: TRBJ2-7; V: TRBV7-9
CDR3: CASSLASRASGRGGEQFF; J: TRBJ2-1; V: TRBV7-2
CDR3: CGVQDRGSRTDTQYF; J: TRBJ2-3; V: TRBV29-1
CDR3: CAISEGNLRVNSPLHF; J: TRBJ1-6; V: TRBV10-3
CDR3: CASQMTGANTGELFF; J: TRBJ2-2; V: TRBV7-9
CDR3: CASRGGGAGQPQHF; J: TRBJ1-5; V: TRBV2
CDR3: CASSGQGLMNTEAFF; J: TRBJ1-1; V: TRBV7-2
CDR3: CASSPQRSSRGAAGELFF; J: TRBJ2-2; V: TRBV18
CDR3: CASSHRGDEQFF; J: TRBJ2-1; V: TRBV6-5
CDR3: CASSPPGGANQPQHF; J: TRBJ1-5; V: TRBV18
CDR3: CAWSAPRQGQGQPQHF; J: TRBJ1-5; V: TRBV30
CDR3: CASSLDPRVAGDQPQHF; J: TRBJ1-5; V: TRBV7-2
CDR3: CASSQHRGSGNTIYF; J: TRBJ1-3; V: TRBV14
CDR3: CASSLGSVGQATNEKLFF; J: TRBJ1-4; V: TRBV5-8
CDR3: CASLRGGASNQPQHF; J: TRBJ1-5; V: TRBV28
CDR3: CASNRQGKAFF; J: TRBJ1-1; V: TRBV6-1
CDR3: CASSGPRGDEQFF; J: TRBJ2-1; V: TRBV4-2
CDR3: CASSGIQGYGYTF; J: TRBJ1-2; V: TRBV19
CDR3: CASSDTDRGTEAFF; J: TRBJ1-1; V: TRBV6-4
CDR3: CASRFESSGANVLTF; J: TRBJ2-6; V: TRBV6-5
CDR3: CASSLAGGSGANVLTF; J: TRBJ2-6; V: TRBV7-2
CDR3: CASSQDPRSNTATRAGYNSPLHF; J: TRBJ1-6; V: TRBV14
CDR3: CASSQGAGTGLYEQYF; J: TRBJ2-7; V: TRBV5-4
CDR3: CASSRGLVVSDTQYF; J: TRBJ2-3; V: TRBV2
CDR3: CASSFQGASYEQYF; J: TRBJ2-7; V: TRBV5-1
CDR3: CASSERRGGARWAGELFF; J: TRBJ2-2; V: TRBV9
CDR3: CASSRGTSYNSPLHF; J: TRBJ1-6; V: TRBV11-2
CDR3: CASTLAGTGLYEQYF; J: TRBJ2-7; V: TRBV2
CDR3: CASSVGRNYNSPLHF; J: TRBJ1-6; V: TRBV9
CDR3: CASSQDLNGGYTF; J: TRBJ1-2; V: TRBV4-3
CDR3: CASTRDRAENTEAFF; J: TRBJ1-1; V: TRBV2
CDR3: CASSLFRSGELFF; J: TRBJ2-2; V: TRBV27